Listed here are 13 T cell receptor beta chains from one sample, sequenced in a study of blood T cell repertoires in COVID-19. The data were produced by immunoSEQ multiplex PCR, yet TCRdb's version contains in-frame clones alone and is incomplete. The sample consists of several thousand clones, around 67% of them appearing once. Material: peripheral blood. The receptors stem from a human donor in a cohort sampled during active COVID-19.

V gene TRBV5-1 combines with J gene TRBJ2-7; 8 bases agree with TRBD2. The CDR3 has 15 amino acids. V was clipped by 4 bases and J by 2 bases; unmatched bases: 8. Germline CDR1 reads SGHRS; CDR2 reads YFSETQ. CDR3 loop: CASSPVTSGAYEQYF. The CDR3, as DNA: TGCGCCAGCAGCCCGGTTACTAGCGGAGCCTACGAGCAGTACTTC.

V gene TRBV7-2 combines with J gene TRBJ1-5; D call uncertain. CDR1 and CDR2 (germline): SGHTA, FQGNSA. V lost 5 bases, J lost 0 bases, and 14 bases lay in between. CDR3 length: 16 residues. The CDR3 protein is CASSPRWEYSNQPQHF. The CDR3 coding sequence is TGTGCCAGCAGCCCCCGATGGGAGTATAGCAATCAGCCCCAGCATTTT.

This clone was observed once. The chain has TRBV10-3 and TRBJ2-1, with D perhaps matching TRBD2 (6 bases). The CDR3 is made up of 16 amino acids. Germline CDR1 and CDR2: ENHRY and SYGVKD. V was pared by 0 bases and J by 4 bases, with 13 bases between. CDR3 bases: TGTGCCATCAGTGAGTCACAGGCGGGAACTTACAATGAGCAGTTCTTC. This encodes CAISESQAGTYNEQFF.

This rearrangement joins TRBV10-3 to TRBJ1-3; D ambiguous. Trimming left V 10 bases short and J 3 bases short, with 13 bases between. Germline CDR1 is ENHRY and CDR2 is SYGVKD. This CDR3 region has 13 residues. CDR3 sequence reads: CATGRGSGNTIYF. CDR3 in DNA: TGTGCCACCGGCCGGGGTAGTGGAAACACCATATATTTT.

This clone showed up just a few times. As DNA, the CDR3 is TGTGCCAGCAGTTCCGGGACAGGGGTAGAGACCCAGTACTTC. Amino acids: CASSSGTGVETQYF. The gene calls are TRBV6-2 or TRBV6-3 and TRBJ2-5; TRBD1 matches at 10 bases. The CDR3 is 14 residues long. The germline gives CDR1 MNHEY, CDR2 SVGEGT. The V and J ends lost 4 bases and 4 bases, in that order; junction bases with no gene match: 3.

J is TRBJ2-2 and V is TRBV4-1, with a possible D match to TRBD2 (6 bases). Trimming stripped 4 bases from V and 10 bases from J, with 19 bases between. The CDR3 spans 15 residues. In germline, CDR1 is MGHRA, CDR2 YSYEKL. The CDR3 protein is CASSPGPTSSAELFF. The DNA for the CDR3 is TGCGCCAGCAGCCCTGGACCTACTAGCTCTGCGGAGCTGTTTTTT.

In this sample, this clone is medium-sized (0.01 to 0.1%). The chain has TRBV24-1 and TRBJ2-1, with D perhaps matching TRBD1 (5 bases). CDR3 length: 18 residues. V lost 4 bases to trimming and J lost 0 bases, with 18 bases between them. The germline CDR1 and CDR2 sequences are KGHDR and SFDVKD. The CDR3 loop is CATSDPTSGASSYNEQFF. The CDR3, as DNA: TGTGCCACCAGTGACCCCACCTCTGGGGCCAGCTCCTACAATGAGCAGTTCTTC.

J is TRBJ1-2 and V is TRBV15; D remains ambiguous. CDR3 length equals 13 residues. The germline gives CDR1 LNHNV, CDR2 YYDKDF (reference sequence). V was clipped by 1 base and J by 4 bases, with 7 bases between them. Written as DNA, the CDR3 is TGTGCCACCAGCAGAGGTCGGAGCTATGGCTACACCTTC. Residues: CATSRGRSYGYTF. Using reference TRBV15 and TRBJ1-2 for the parts outside the CDR3, the full variable domain is DAMVIQNPRYQVTQFGKPVTLSCSQTLNHNVMYWYQQKSSQAPKLLFHYYDKDFNNEADTPDNFQSRRPNTSFCFLDIRSPGLGDTAMYLCATSRGRSYGYTFGSGTRLTVV.

The chain is built from TRBV29-1 and TRBJ2-7; maybe TRBD2 (7 bases). V lost 4 bases, J lost 5 bases, and 9 bases lay in between. There are 11 residues in the CDR3. Germline CDR1 and CDR2: SQVTM and ANQGSEA. CDR3 region: CSVGGGHEQYF. The CDR3 DNA follows: TGCAGCGTTGGGGGGGGCCACGAGCAGTACTTC.

The rearrangement links TRBV5-1 to TRBJ2-1; TRBD2 agrees at 8 bases. CDR1 is SGHRS and CDR2 is YFSETQ in the germline V gene. The length of the CDR3 is 15 residues. Trimming took 0 bases from V and 6 from J; bases not matched to a gene: 5. In nucleotides, the CDR3 is TGCGCCAGCAGCTTGGATAGGGCGGGAGGCAATGAGCAGTTCTTC. The encoded protein is CASSLDRAGGNEQFF. The variable domain in full, completed from reference TRBV5-1 and TRBJ2-1, reads KAGVTQTPRYLIKTRGQQVTLSCSPISGHRSVSWYQQTPGQGLQFLFEYFSETQRNKGNFPGRFSGRQFSNSRSEMNVSTLELGDSALYLCASSLDRAGGNEQFFGPGTRLTVL.

This chain links TRBV28 with TRBJ1-1; D unclear. The CDR3 covers 15 residues. V lost 4 bases and J 5 bases, leaving 17 bases between the germline ends. Looked up from germline, CDR1 is MDHEN and CDR2 is SYDVKM. The CDR3 DNA reads as TGTGCCAGCAGTTCTGCTAGACGGGAATGGACTGAAGCTTTCTTT. As protein: CASSSARREWTEAFF.

This clone was detected a few times. The chain has TRBV11-2 and TRBJ2-5, with D perhaps matching TRBD2 (5 bases). The V end lost 0 bases, the J end lost 9 bases, and 20 bases lay between the germline ends. Germline loops: CDR1 SGHAT, CDR2 FQNNGV. This CDR3 contains 16 residues. CDR3 loop: CASSLDRRSGLRAQYF. The DNA for the CDR3 is TGTGCCAGCAGCTTAGATCGGAGGAGCGGTCTAAGGGCCCAGTACTTC.

This rearrangement joins TRBV6-5 to TRBJ1-4; tentatively, D is TRBD1 (6 bases). The germline V gene has CDR1 MNHEY and CDR2 SVGAGI. The CDR3 covers 15 residues. V dropped 5 bases and J dropped 6 bases, with 16 bases sitting between them. CDR3 sequence (DNA): TGTGCCAGCAGTCTTTCAGGGGACGGGTATGAAAAACTGTTTTTT. Amino acids: CASSLSGDGYEKLFF.